This is a list of T cell receptor beta chains from one sample in a study of T cell responses to AZD1222 COVID-19 vaccine. Here immunoSEQ multiplex PCR was the method, and the copy in TCRdb shows in-frame clones only, minus some. The sample includes 100,000 to 150,000 clones, more than 70% of them seen just once. Sample: peripheral blood, taken 28 days after the second AZD1222 dose. Source of these receptors: an adult who received the AZD1222 COVID-19 vaccine. CDR3s include the opening cysteine and the closing phenylalanine or tryptophan. The order of the fields is J gene, D gene, V gene, clone size, CDR3 DNA, CDR3 protein. The D gene is left open where the match is weak. Size is omitted from some rows. Given values are once, few, many or a class for expanded clones.

j_gene: TRBJ2-5
d_gene: .
v_gene: TRBV5-6
abundance: once
CDR3nt: TGTGCCAGCAGCTTGGCCGGGGCTCGGAGGGCCCAGTACTTC
CDR3aa: CASSLAGARRAQYF

j_gene: TRBJ1-3
d_gene: .
v_gene: TRBV10-3
abundance: .
CDR3nt: TGTGCCATCAGCCTAAGGGGGACGCTGAGCTCTGGAAACACCATATATTTT
CDR3aa: CAISLRGTLSSGNTIYF

j_gene: TRBJ2-5
d_gene: .
v_gene: TRBV30
abundance: .
CDR3nt: TGTGCCTGGAGTGTAAGCGAGACCCAGTACTTC
CDR3aa: CAWSVSETQYF

j_gene: TRBJ1-5
d_gene: .
v_gene: TRBV4-3
abundance: .
CDR3nt: TGCGCCAGCAGCCAAGATTCGGGGGTCCGGGATCAGCCCCAGCATTTT
CDR3aa: CASSQDSGVRDQPQHF

j_gene: TRBJ2-7
d_gene: .
v_gene: TRBV11-2
abundance: .
CDR3nt: TGTGCCAGCAGCTTAGATCTCTCCGGGATCTACGAGCAGTACTTC
CDR3aa: CASSLDLSGIYEQYF

j_gene: TRBJ2-6
d_gene: .
v_gene: TRBV5-6
abundance: .
CDR3nt: TGTGCCAGCAGCTCCCGGGGGGCCGGGGCCAACGTCCTGACTTTC
CDR3aa: CASSSRGAGANVLTF

j_gene: TRBJ2-3
d_gene: .
v_gene: TRBV5-8
abundance: .
CDR3nt: TGTGCCAGCAGCCACCTCACAGATACGCAGTATTTT
CDR3aa: CASSHLTDTQYF

j_gene: TRBJ1-1
d_gene: .
v_gene: TRBV7-9
abundance: once
CDR3nt: TGTGCCAGCATACGAGGACGGAACACTGAAGCTTTCTTT
CDR3aa: CASIRGRNTEAFF

j_gene: TRBJ1-2
d_gene: .
v_gene: TRBV21-1
abundance: .
CDR3nt: TGTGCCAGCAGCAAAGGCTGGCGGGGCTATGGCTACACCTTC
CDR3aa: CASSKGWRGYGYTF

j_gene: TRBJ2-5
d_gene: TRBD2
v_gene: TRBV2
abundance: .
CDR3nt: TGTGCCGGCAGCGGGGCGATCCAAGAGACCCAGTACTTC
CDR3aa: CAGSGAIQETQYF

j_gene: TRBJ1-1
d_gene: .
v_gene: TRBV6-2/TRBV6-3
abundance: .
CDR3nt: TGTGCCAGCAGTGGGTACTTCTGGGTCACAGAAAACACTGAAGCTTTCTTT
CDR3aa: CASSGYFWVTENTEAFF

j_gene: TRBJ1-2
d_gene: .
v_gene: TRBV5-8
abundance: once
CDR3nt: TGTGCCAGCAGCTTGGGGTGGGGAGCGTATGGCTACACCTTC
CDR3aa: CASSLGWGAYGYTF

j_gene: TRBJ1-1
d_gene: .
v_gene: TRBV21-1
abundance: .
CDR3nt: TGTGCCAGCAGCATCCGTTACAGGGGGTGGAACACTGAAGCTTTCTTT
CDR3aa: CASSIRYRGWNTEAFF

j_gene: TRBJ2-5
d_gene: .
v_gene: TRBV5-1
abundance: .
CDR3nt: TGCGCCAGCAGCTTGGTAGATCTCCAAGAGACCCAGTACTTC
CDR3aa: CASSLVDLQETQYF

j_gene: TRBJ1-4
d_gene: .
v_gene: TRBV28
abundance: .
CDR3nt: TGTGCCAGCAACCCCCCGGGAGAACCGAATAATGAAAAACTGTTTTTT
CDR3aa: CASNPPGEPNNEKLFF

j_gene: TRBJ1-2
d_gene: .
v_gene: TRBV27
abundance: once
CDR3nt: TGTGCCAGCAGTTTATCGGCAGGGCACTATGGCTACACCTTC
CDR3aa: CASSLSAGHYGYTF

j_gene: TRBJ1-5
d_gene: .
v_gene: TRBV24-1
abundance: .
CDR3nt: TGTGCCACCAGTGATTCCAATCAGCCCCAGCATTTT
CDR3aa: CATSDSNQPQHF

j_gene: TRBJ2-3
d_gene: .
v_gene: TRBV19
abundance: .
CDR3nt: TGTGCCAGTAGTCCCACCCGGGTGCGTGGAACAGATACGCAGTATTTT
CDR3aa: CASSPTRVRGTDTQYF

j_gene: TRBJ1-1
d_gene: .
v_gene: TRBV21-1
abundance: .
CDR3nt: TGTGCCAGCGGAGGGCAGATTGAAGCTTTCTTT
CDR3aa: CASGGQIEAFF

j_gene: TRBJ1-1
d_gene: .
v_gene: TRBV5-1
abundance: .
CDR3nt: TGCGCCAGCAGCTTGGACTCAGGGGCCTCAGCCCCGAAGGACACTGAAGCTTTCTTT
CDR3aa: CASSLDSGASAPKDTEAFF

j_gene: TRBJ2-7
d_gene: TRBD1
v_gene: TRBV2
abundance: .
CDR3nt: TGTGCCAGCAGTCTCTCGGGACAGGGTGTCGAGCAGTACTTC
CDR3aa: CASSLSGQGVEQYF

j_gene: TRBJ2-2
d_gene: .
v_gene: TRBV7-6
abundance: .
CDR3nt: TGTGCCAGCAGCTCCCTGGGCGGGGAGCTGTTTTTT
CDR3aa: CASSSLGGELFF

j_gene: TRBJ1-1
d_gene: .
v_gene: TRBV4-1
abundance: .
CDR3nt: TGCGCCAGCAGACCCACCGGACAGTTGTCGACTGAAGCTTTCTTT
CDR3aa: CASRPTGQLSTEAFF

j_gene: TRBJ1-4
d_gene: .
v_gene: TRBV6-5
abundance: .
CDR3nt: TGTGCCAGCACCGGTACACCAAGGATTGAAAAACTGTTTTTT
CDR3aa: CASTGTPRIEKLFF

j_gene: TRBJ2-7
d_gene: TRBD2
v_gene: TRBV5-1
abundance: .
CDR3nt: TGCGCCAGCACCCCCCCGGAGCGGGGGGGCCACGAGCAGTACTTC
CDR3aa: CASTPPERGGHEQYF

j_gene: TRBJ2-5
d_gene: TRBD1
v_gene: TRBV30
abundance: .
CDR3nt: TGTGCCTGGAGTGAGGCGAGGGGGCGCGGGGAGACCCAGTACTTC
CDR3aa: CAWSEARGRGETQYF

j_gene: TRBJ1-2
d_gene: .
v_gene: TRBV12-3/TRBV12-4
abundance: .
CDR3nt: TGTGCCAGCAGTTTGGGTCAGGACTATGGCTACACCTTC
CDR3aa: CASSLGQDYGYTF

j_gene: TRBJ1-1
d_gene: .
v_gene: TRBV29-1
abundance: .
CDR3nt: TGCAGCGCCACACCGGGACAAATGAACACTGAAGCTTTCTTT
CDR3aa: CSATPGQMNTEAFF

j_gene: TRBJ1-2
d_gene: .
v_gene: TRBV7-9
abundance: once
CDR3nt: TGTGCCAGCAGCTTAGTAACAGGAGGGGAGAATGGCTACACCTTC
CDR3aa: CASSLVTGGENGYTF

j_gene: TRBJ1-1
d_gene: .
v_gene: TRBV12-3/TRBV12-4
abundance: .
CDR3nt: TGTGCCAGCAGCTCCAACAGGGAGTCTGAAGCTTTCTTT
CDR3aa: CASSSNRESEAFF

j_gene: TRBJ1-2
d_gene: .
v_gene: TRBV5-1
abundance: few
CDR3nt: TGCGCCAGCAGCTTGGAAGGCGTCACCTCTAACTATGGCTACACCTTC
CDR3aa: CASSLEGVTSNYGYTF

j_gene: TRBJ2-1
d_gene: .
v_gene: TRBV5-1
abundance: .
CDR3nt: TGCGCCAGCAGCCCGACACGGGGCAGGGCCACTAATGAGCAGTTCTTC
CDR3aa: CASSPTRGRATNEQFF

j_gene: TRBJ1-5
d_gene: .
v_gene: TRBV27
abundance: .
CDR3nt: TGTGCCAGCAGTTTATCGGGGAGGGAGGGCCAGCCCCAGCATTTT
CDR3aa: CASSLSGREGQPQHF

j_gene: TRBJ2-7
d_gene: .
v_gene: TRBV3-1/TRBV3-2
abundance: .
CDR3nt: TGTGCCAGCAGCCAGGATATAAGCTCCTACGAGCAGTACTTC
CDR3aa: CASSQDISSYEQYF

j_gene: TRBJ2-7
d_gene: .
v_gene: TRBV5-1
abundance: .
CDR3nt: TGCGCCGGCAGCTTGGAAGGGTCCGAGCAGTACTTC
CDR3aa: CAGSLEGSEQYF

j_gene: TRBJ2-5
d_gene: .
v_gene: TRBV18
abundance: .
CDR3nt: TGTGCCAGCTCACCAGGGCGGCAAGAGACCCAGTACTTC
CDR3aa: CASSPGRQETQYF

j_gene: TRBJ1-3
d_gene: .
v_gene: TRBV4-2
abundance: .
CDR3nt: TGTGCCAGTAGAGGGTACAGGGACCAAAACTCTGGAAACACCATATATTTT
CDR3aa: CASRGYRDQNSGNTIYF

j_gene: TRBJ2-5
d_gene: TRBD1
v_gene: TRBV19
abundance: .
CDR3nt: TGTGCCAGTAGGCCAACAGGGGCGGAAGAGACCCAGTACTTC
CDR3aa: CASRPTGAEETQYF

j_gene: TRBJ2-3
d_gene: .
v_gene: TRBV28
abundance: .
CDR3nt: TGTGCCAGCAGTTTCTCCTCGGGGGGCAAGGCAGATACGCAGTATTTT
CDR3aa: CASSFSSGGKADTQYF

j_gene: TRBJ2-1
d_gene: .
v_gene: TRBV5-4
abundance: .
CDR3nt: TGTGCCAGCAGCTTTAGGAGTTCGGGGGAAGAGGAGCAGTTCTTC
CDR3aa: CASSFRSSGEEEQFF

j_gene: TRBJ1-2
d_gene: .
v_gene: TRBV6-5
abundance: .
CDR3nt: TGTGCCAGCAGTTACCCCGACCTGGGTGGCTACACCTTC
CDR3aa: CASSYPDLGGYTF

j_gene: TRBJ1-1
d_gene: .
v_gene: TRBV19
abundance: .
CDR3nt: TGTGCCAGTAGTAGCGACAAGCCCTCACCCGCTTTCTTT
CDR3aa: CASSSDKPSPAFF

j_gene: TRBJ2-7
d_gene: .
v_gene: TRBV7-8
abundance: .
CDR3nt: TGTGCCAGCAGCTTCCGGGGCGAATACGAGCAGTACTTC
CDR3aa: CASSFRGEYEQYF

j_gene: TRBJ1-4
d_gene: TRBD1
v_gene: TRBV5-5
abundance: .
CDR3nt: TGTGCCAGCAGCTCTCCCGGGACAGGGACTGAAAAACTGTTTTTT
CDR3aa: CASSSPGTGTEKLFF

j_gene: TRBJ1-1
d_gene: .
v_gene: TRBV6-5
abundance: .
CDR3nt: TGTGCCAGCAGGGAGAGGGACAACACTGAAGCTTTCTTT
CDR3aa: CASRERDNTEAFF

j_gene: TRBJ1-6
d_gene: .
v_gene: TRBV4-3
abundance: few
CDR3nt: TGCGCCAGCAGCCAAGCAGATCAGTTTTATTCACCCCTCCACTTT
CDR3aa: CASSQADQFYSPLHF

j_gene: TRBJ2-7
d_gene: .
v_gene: TRBV7-2
abundance: .
CDR3nt: TGTGCCAGCAGCTTAGACAGGGACTCCTACGAGCAGTACTTC
CDR3aa: CASSLDRDSYEQYF

j_gene: TRBJ2-1
d_gene: .
v_gene: TRBV28
abundance: few
CDR3nt: TGTGCCAGCAGTACACTACTGCTTGGAGAGCAGTTCTTC
CDR3aa: CASSTLLLGEQFF

j_gene: TRBJ2-7
d_gene: TRBD2
v_gene: TRBV27
abundance: few
CDR3nt: TGTGCCAGCAGTTTATCTAGTCTAGCGGGGGGATACGAGCAGTACTTC
CDR3aa: CASSLSSLAGGYEQYF

j_gene: TRBJ1-2
d_gene: TRBD1
v_gene: TRBV6-5
abundance: .
CDR3nt: TGTGCCAGCAGTTACTTCCGGACAGGAGGGGGCTATGGCTACACCTTC
CDR3aa: CASSYFRTGGGYGYTF

j_gene: TRBJ2-7
d_gene: TRBD2
v_gene: TRBV7-9
abundance: .
CDR3nt: TGTGCCAGCAGCTCGCCCGAGCGGGGGACAATACCCTACGAGCAGTACTTC
CDR3aa: CASSSPERGTIPYEQYF

j_gene: TRBJ2-1
d_gene: .
v_gene: TRBV10-1
abundance: few
CDR3nt: TGCGCCAGCAGTGAGGGTTCTAGCTCCTACAATGAGCAGTTCTTC
CDR3aa: CASSEGSSSYNEQFF

j_gene: TRBJ1-1
d_gene: .
v_gene: TRBV5-1
abundance: .
CDR3nt: TGCGCCAGCCGCTACACGGGTGGAGACACTGAAGCTTTCTTT
CDR3aa: CASRYTGGDTEAFF

j_gene: TRBJ2-7
d_gene: .
v_gene: TRBV3-1/TRBV3-2
abundance: .
CDR3nt: TGTGCCAGCAGCCAAGCCGGGGGGCCGTCATACGAGCAGTACTTC
CDR3aa: CASSQAGGPSYEQYF

j_gene: TRBJ1-5
d_gene: .
v_gene: TRBV7-2
abundance: .
CDR3nt: TGTGCCAGCAGCCCAGGCAGGTCCCGGGATCAGCCCCAGCATTTT
CDR3aa: CASSPGRSRDQPQHF

j_gene: TRBJ2-3
d_gene: .
v_gene: TRBV7-2
abundance: .
CDR3nt: TGTGCCAGCAGTTTACCGGCAGCGGCGACCACAGATACGCAGTATTTT
CDR3aa: CASSLPAAATTDTQYF

j_gene: TRBJ2-5
d_gene: .
v_gene: TRBV7-2
abundance: once
CDR3nt: TGTGCCAGCAGCTTCCAGGGGGGGATCCAAGAGACCCAGTACTTC
CDR3aa: CASSFQGGIQETQYF

j_gene: TRBJ2-2
d_gene: .
v_gene: TRBV7-6
abundance: .
CDR3nt: TGTGCCAGCAGCTCGGACCGCCGCCCGAACACCGGGGAGCTGTTTTTT
CDR3aa: CASSSDRRPNTGELFF

j_gene: TRBJ2-5
d_gene: .
v_gene: TRBV11-2
abundance: once
CDR3nt: TGTGCCAGCAGCTTAGCTGCCATCCAAGAGACCCAGTACTTC
CDR3aa: CASSLAAIQETQYF

j_gene: TRBJ1-2
d_gene: TRBD1
v_gene: TRBV7-9
abundance: once
CDR3nt: TGTGCCAGCAGCCCAGCATTGGGACAGGCCTATGGCTACACCTTC
CDR3aa: CASSPALGQAYGYTF